Ten or more counts support the clone carrying this T cell receptor beta chain. The record originates from a study of response to subunit inactivated influenza vaccine. Between the trimmed V and J ends, which lost 0 bases and 1 base, there was a span of 1 base. This CDR3 has 13 residues. Per germline, CDR1 SGDLS and CDR2 YYNGEE. TCRdb passed the RT-PCR reads through MiXCR, listing each CDR3 protein once. This sample yields more than 500,000 distinct CDR3 sequences, of which 10% to 12% are seen a single time; 11% belongs to the top ten. The sample also formed part of further work on T cells expressing NK-cell markers. That work adds: TCR beta libraries carry UMIs added by 5'RACE template switching. Sorted T-cell subsets CD3+CD56+NKG2C+, CD3+CD56+NKG2C- and CD3+CD56-NKG2C+ were TCR beta-sequenced. Seven HCMV-seropositive donors and one seronegative donor made up the eight sequenced donors. These clonotypes, the leaders elsewhere, also led the CD3+CD56-NKG2C+ fraction in a handful of donors. No clear determination of HCMV specificity was made for expanded NKG2C+ T cell clones.

This TCR was sampled from a man aged 45 to 65 who received an inactivated influenza vaccine. Source: PBMCs from blood, taken on the day of vaccination. V and J are TRBV9 and TRBJ1-4; D is uncertain. CDR3 region: CASSVGTNEKLFF. CDR3 DNA: TGTGCCAGCAGCGTAGGAACTAATGAAAAACTGTTTTTT.